Each of the 15 T cell receptor beta chains below was sequenced from the same sample in a study of beta chain features in type 1 diabetes. Study-level points and caveats: Researchers report that Type 1 diabetes patients had moderately but significantly shorter TCRB CDR3s across all four CD4+ subsets.

Reverse transcription of all isolated RNA meant that expressed TCRB transcripts were sequenced. Clones were read by immunoSEQ multiplex PCR, and TCRdb kept only the in-frame ones, dropping some. The data show fewer than 450,000 clones, with about 14% seen just once and roughly 0.015% held by the top ten. Their recognized antigens are unknown. The sequencing sample was made of naive CD4+ T cells from blood. These receptors originate from a woman between 18 and 29 years old with type 1 diabetes.

The chain combines TRBV28 with TRBJ2-3, with D unclear. Germline V lookup: CDR1 MDHEN, CDR2 SYDVKM. The length of the CDR3 is 12 residues. The V gene lost 2 bases and the J gene lost 3 bases, with 3 bases spanning the gap. CDR3 sequence reads: CASSLQTDTQYF. The CDR3 coding sequence is TGTGCCAGCAGTTTACAGACAGATACGCAGTATTTT. The full variable domain, rest sourced from reference TRBV28 and TRBJ2-3, is DVKVTQSSRYLVKRTGEKVFLECVQDMDHENMFWYRQDPGLGLRLIYFSYDVKMKEKGDIPEGYSVSREKKERFSLILESASTNQTSMYLCASSLQTDTQYFGPGTRLTVL.

This clone was seen only once. The V call is TRBV11-2, the J call TRBJ2-6; unclear D gene. This CDR3 comprises 15 residues. Trimming cost V 2 bases and J 0 bases, with 5 bases left between them. Per germline, CDR1 SGHAT and CDR2 FQNNGV. CDR3 residues: CASSLRSSGANVLTF. The CDR3 region has the DNA TGTGCCAGCAGCTTACGGAGCTCTGGGGCCAACGTCCTGACTTTC.

This clone was seen more than once but under ten times. This chain uses TRBV18 with TRBJ2-5; 8 nucleotides line up with TRBD1. Germline CDR1 and CDR2: KGHSH and LQKENI. V shed 5 bases and J 1 base; nucleotides not matched to a gene: 6. The CDR3 length is 15 residues. CDR3 sequence reads: CASSKDRGPQETQYF. The CDR3 nucleotides read TGTGCCAGCTCAAAAGACAGGGGACCCCAAGAGACCCAGTACTTC. Filled out from reference TRBV18 and TRBJ2-5, the complete variable domain reads NAGVMQNPRHLVRRRGQEARLRCSPMKGHSHVYWYRQLPEEGLKFMVYLQKENIIDESGMPKERFSAEFPKEGPSILRIQQVVRGDSAAYFCASSKDRGPQETQYFGPGTRLLVL.

The chain is built from TRBV5-4 and TRBJ2-1, with 9 nucleotides matching TRBD2. The CDR3 length is 17 residues. The germline V gene encodes CDR1 SGHNT and CDR2 YYREEE (reference sequence). Trimming took 2 bases from V and 4 from J; bases not matched to a gene: 10. The CDR3 DNA follows: TGTGCCAGCAGCTTTTCTTTGACTAGCGGAGCGTACAATGAGCAGTTCTTC. Protein: CASSFSLTSGAYNEQFF.

The V gene is TRBV7-2, the J gene TRBJ2-6, with 10 nucleotides matching TRBD1. Germline trimming cut 5 bases from V and 4 bases from J; bases unmatched to any gene: 11. Germline values: CDR1 SGHTA, CDR2 FQGNSA. This CDR3 is built from 18 residues. Written as DNA, the CDR3 is TGTGCCAGCAGCCCCCGGACGGGACAGGGGACCGGGGCCAACGTCCTGACTTTC. Translating gives CASSPRTGQGTGANVLTF.

In its sample, this clone was seen a few times. The chain carries TRBV7-2 and TRBJ2-1; the match to TRBD2 covers 9 bases. Trimming took 1 base from V and 2 from J; bases not matched to a gene: 6. This CDR3 contains 17 residues. The V gene's germline CDR1 is SGHTA and CDR2 FQGNSA. CDR3 nucleotide sequence: TGTGCCAGCAGCTTAGTCCCCGCGGGGGGGACCTACAATGAGCAGTTCTTC. Residues: CASSLVPAGGTYNEQFF.

This clone was counted only a few times. The chain joins TRBV28 to TRBJ2-7, with 7 bases identical to TRBD1. This CDR3 is built from 15 residues. Germline-derived CDR1 and CDR2 are MDHEN and SYDVKM. V dropped 6 bases and J dropped 1; count of bases not matched to a gene: 9. The CDR3 DNA follows: TGTGCCAGCAGAGGGGGCGTAAGGGCATCCTACGAGCAGTACTTC. Its protein is CASRGGVRASYEQYF.

This clone was seen a few times. This rearrangement joins TRBV4-1 to TRBJ2-3, with 11 nucleotides matching TRBD2. CDR3 size: 17 residues. Germline CDR1 and CDR2: MGHRA and YSYEKL. J was trimmed by 3 bases and V by 4 bases; bases with no gene match: 9. CDR3 loop: CASSPWTSGSFTDTQYF. In DNA form, the CDR3 reads TGCGCCAGCAGCCCCTGGACTAGCGGGTCGTTTACAGATACGCAGTATTTT.

This clone occurred a few times. DNA of the CDR3: TGTGCCAGCAGCTCGTTTCCAGGACTACTGAACACCGGGGAGCTGTTTTTT. This gives the protein CASSSFPGLLNTGELFF. The chain uses TRBV7-9 and TRBJ2-2; tentative D call: TRBD2 (6 bases). V lost 4 bases, J lost 1 base, and 16 bases lay in between. Germline assignment: CDR1 SEHNR and CDR2 FQNEAQ (reference sequence). The CDR3 covers 17 residues.

This clone was seen a handful of times. The rearrangement links TRBV27 to TRBJ2-2; unclear D gene. Germline V gene lookup returns CDR1 MNHEY and CDR2 SMNVEV (reference sequence). This CDR3 has 12 amino acids. V shed 2 bases and J shed 6 bases, with 4 bases lying between them. The CDR3 region has the DNA TGTGCCAGCAGTTTAGAGGCCGGGGAGCTGTTTTTT. As protein: CASSLEAGELFF.

This chain uses TRBV4-2 with TRBJ2-1; the D gene is possibly TRBD2 (6 bases). The germline V gene encodes CDR1 LGHNA and CDR2 YNFKEQ. The CDR3 runs to 15 residues. V gave up 0 bases and J gave up 6 bases, with 12 bases separating them. The CDR3 DNA is TGTGCCAGCAGCCAAGAAGGCTCCGGGGGCAATGAGCAGTTCTTC. This translates into CASSQEGSGGNEQFF.

The genes are TRBV5-1 and TRBJ1-2, with 7 nucleotides matching TRBD1. The V segment lost 4 bases and the J segment 0 bases; nucleotides outside the gene matches: 9. The germline V gene encodes CDR1 SGHRS and CDR2 YFSETQ. There are 16 residues in the CDR3. The CDR3 nucleotides are TGCGCCAGCAGCCTAAGACAGGGAGAAGCTAACTATGGCTACACCTTC. Amino acids: CASSLRQGEANYGYTF.

The CDR3 sequence is CASSSIRGTSGRRHEQFF. The CDR3 bases are TGTGCCAGCAGCTCAATAAGGGGGACTAGCGGGAGACGGCATGAGCAGTTCTTC. This sequence joins TRBV11-2 and TRBJ2-1; 14 bases are shared with TRBD2. Unmatched junction bases numbered 13, after V lost 4 bases and J lost 8 bases. Germline loops: CDR1 SGHAT, CDR2 FQNNGV. The CDR3 contains 18 residues.

This chain joins TRBV5-1 and TRBJ2-2, with TRBD1 as a possible D gene (6 bases). The CDR3 has 14 amino acids. Germline CDR1 reads SGHRS; CDR2 reads YFSETQ. Trimming cost V 4 bases and J 4 bases, with 11 bases left between them. CDR3 nucleotide sequence: TGCGCCAGCAGCCGGACAGATATCACCGGGGAGCTGTTTTTT. Its protein product is CASSRTDITGELFF.

The V gene is TRBV2, the J gene TRBJ1-5; D unclear. V lost 6 bases and J lost 3, with 6 bases in between. Germline V gene data show CDR1 as SNHLY and CDR2 as FYNNEI. The CDR3 runs to 12 residues. CDR3 sequence reads: CASRQTNQPQHF. The CDR3 DNA sequence: TGTGCCAGCAGACAGACCAATCAGCCCCAGCATTTT.